This entry is about one T cell receptor (beta chain). As handled by the study authors: Reference gene primer amplification gave nucleated cell count estimates. The table came from immunoSEQ multiplex PCR; TCRdb's copy has only in-frame clones and leaves some out. V and J calls and clone size are given by that table; D and trimming were obtained from the DNA. The data hold 55,000 to 80,000 clones, with around 83% observed a single time. This specimen belongs to a study of blood T cell repertoires in COVID-19. The CDR3 covers 16 residues. CDR1 is LNHDA, CDR2 SQIVND, per germline (reference sequence). V was clipped by 3 bases and J by 2 bases, with 14 bases between them.

The J gene is TRBJ2-1, the V gene TRBV19; possibly TRBD2 for D (6 bases). The sample comprised peripheral blood. The TCR sequence derives from a human donor in a cohort sampled during active COVID-19. CDR3 in amino acids: CASSMGGHLAYNEQFF. In nucleotides, the CDR3 is TGTGCCAGTAGTATGGGAGGACATTTAGCCTACAATGAGCAGTTCTTC.